Presented here are 10 T cell receptor beta chains from one specimen sequenced in a study of OX40 agonist ivuxolimab in advanced cancers. Sequencing used immunoSEQ multiplex PCR; TCRdb keeps in-frame clones, though not all of them. This sample carries around 77,000 clones, 75% to 85% of them seen once, and the ten largest clones take 5% to 6.5%. The sample consisted of CD4+ or CD8+ T cells sorted from blood, taken in a trial of the OX40 agonist ivuxolimab. Receptors were obtained from an adult with an advanced solid tumor such as melanoma, head and neck, liver or kidney cancer.

The chain is built from TRBV7-2 and TRBJ1-2; weak D call: TRBD1 (5 bases). CDR3 length: 14 residues. V shed 7 bases and J shed 8 bases, with 20 bases lying between them. The germline V gene has CDR1 SGHTA and CDR2 FQGNSA. CDR3 in DNA: TGTGCCAGCACCCGGCCCCGGGGGAATGCGGGCTACACCTTC. Protein product: CASTRPRGNAGYTF.

The J gene is TRBJ1-1, the V gene TRBV30; D unclear. The CDR3 is made up of 13 amino acids. Germline V gives CDR1 GTSNPN, CDR2 SVGIG (reference sequence). Trimming stripped 5 bases from V and 0 bases from J, with 10 bases between. Here the CDR3 DNA reads TGTGCCTGGGGAAGGACGGTGAACACTGAAGCTTTCTTT. Encoded protein: CAWGRTVNTEAFF.

J is TRBJ2-1 and V is TRBV6-1; 10 bases are a match to TRBD2. CDR1 is MNHNS, CDR2 SASEGT, per germline. The CDR3 consists of 18 residues. J was trimmed by 4 bases and V by 1 base; bases with no gene match: 10. This CDR3 is CASSEEGSGRSLYNEQFF. CDR3 coding DNA: TGTGCCAGCAGTGAAGAAGGTAGCGGGAGGTCCCTATACAATGAGCAGTTCTTC.

This clone was recorded a few times. V is TRBV9 and J is TRBJ2-5; weak D call: TRBD2 (5 bases). Germline V gene lookup returns CDR1 SGDLS and CDR2 YYNGEE. The CDR3 has 17 residues. Between the trimmed V and J ends, which lost 0 bases and 0 bases, there was a span of 15 bases. CDR3 bases: TGTGCCAGCAGCGTAGGAGGGCGCTTAGGGAACCAAGAGACCCAGTACTTC. It specifies CASSVGGRLGNQETQYF.

There are a few counts of this clone. The V call is TRBV30, the J call TRBJ2-2; D gene ambiguous. This CDR3 is built from 14 residues. The germline gives CDR1 GTSNPN, CDR2 SVGIG (reference sequence). V was cut by 0 bases and J by 2 bases, with 7 bases left in between. In nucleotides, the CDR3 is TGTGCCTGGAGTGTCGCCAGAAACACCGGGGAGCTGTTTTTT. Translated, it gives CAWSVARNTGELFF.

This clone was detected only a few times. This rearrangement joins TRBV29-1 to TRBJ1-2, with D maybe TRBD1 (6 bases). Germline CDR1 SQVTM, CDR2 ANQGSEA. With 6 bases removed from V and 4 bases from J, the gap between germline ends came to 15 bases. The CDR3 covers 13 residues. In DNA form, the CDR3 reads TGCAGCGTGGGTGGGGGCCAGACCTATGGCTACACCTTC. Translation: CSVGGGQTYGYTF. The variable domain in full, completed from reference TRBV29-1 and TRBJ1-2, reads SAVISQKPSRDICQRGTSLTIQCQVDSQVTMMFWYRQQPGQSLTLIATANQGSEATYESGFVIDKFPISRPNLTFSTLTVSNMSPEDSSIYLCSVGGGQTYGYTFGSGTRLTVV.

This chain links TRBV12-5 with TRBJ2-3; TRBD1 agrees at 7 bases. The CDR3 extends over 15 amino acids. J lost 5 bases, V lost 4 bases, and 9 bases had no gene match. The germline CDR1 and CDR2 sequences are LGHNT and FRNRAP. CDR3: CASGSGQVEGDTQYF. For the CDR3, the DNA is TGTGCTAGTGGTTCTGGACAGGTAGAAGGAGATACGCAGTATTTT.

The V call is TRBV19, the J call TRBJ2-5; D is ambiguous. The germline V and J ends were trimmed by 6 bases and 9 bases, with 11 bases remaining between them. CDR3 length: 11 amino acids. Germline V gene sequence: CDR1 LNHDA, CDR2 SQIVND (reference sequence). For the CDR3, the DNA is TGTGCCAGTAGCCAATTTGGGGCCCAGTACTTC. It yields the protein CASSQFGAQYF.

This clone was seen a handful of times. The V and J genes are TRBV7-2 and TRBJ1-2; 10 bases line up with TRBD1. The germline CDR1 and CDR2 sequences are SGHTA and FQGNSA. V lost 1 base, J lost 12 bases, and 2 bases stayed unmatched. The CDR3 totals 12 residues. CDR3 residues: CASSLGTGGNTF. In DNA form, the CDR3 reads TGTGCCAGCAGCTTAGGGACAGGGGGGAACACCTTC.

This chain joins TRBV4-1 and TRBJ2-3, with 7 bases that match TRBD1. V lost 2 bases to trimming and J lost 3 bases; unmatched junction nucleotides: 11. The CDR3 is 17 amino acids. In germline, CDR1 is MGHRA, CDR2 YSYEKL. CDR3 sequence reads: CASSQHQGDSRTDTQYF. CDR3 sequence (DNA): TGCGCCAGCAGCCAACATCAGGGGGACAGTAGGACAGATACGCAGTATTTT.